This entry lists 10 T cell receptor beta chains sequenced from one sample in a study of T cell changes during pregnancy in multiple sclerosis. TCRdb's copy holds only in-frame clones and misses some; the assay was immunoSEQ multiplex PCR. Among approximately 70,000 clones, around 94% were seen once, and the ten largest hold 1% to 1.5%. The specimen was peripheral blood, collected in the third trimester of pregnancy. Receptors originate from a female donor with multiple sclerosis, enrolled in a pregnancy study.

Worth noting for this clone: Within the sample, other DNA sequences also encode this same CDR3. V and J are TRBV9 and TRBJ2-1; unclear D gene. Trimming cost V 0 bases and J 1 base, with 8 bases left between them. CDR1 is SGDLS, CDR2 YYNGEE, per germline. This CDR3 comprises 15 residues. As DNA, the CDR3 is TGTGCCAGCAGCGTAGGTAGAGGATCCTACAATGAGCAGTTCTTC. It specifies CASSVGRGSYNEQFF.

The chain employs TRBV10-3 and TRBJ2-7; D perhaps matches TRBD2 (6 bases). Trimming pared 8 bases from V and 3 bases from J, leaving 17 bases between. The germline CDR1 and CDR2 sequences are ENHRY and SYGVKD. The CDR3 covers 14 residues. The CDR3 reads CAIGGTAAGYEQYF. The CDR3 bases are TGTGCCATCGGGGGGACGGCCGCTGGCTACGAGCAGTACTTC.

The rearrangement uses TRBV18 and TRBJ1-1; D gene uncertain. V dropped 2 bases and J dropped 2 bases, with 15 bases sitting between them. Germline V gives CDR1 KGHSH, CDR2 LQKENI. The CDR3 extends over 16 amino acids. The DNA for the CDR3 is TGTGCCAGCTCACCATCGGAGGGAAGGATTAACACTGAAGCTTTCTTT. Residues: CASSPSEGRINTEAFF. Full variable domain (outside the CDR3, taken from reference TRBV18 and TRBJ1-1): NAGVMQNPRHLVRRRGQEARLRCSPMKGHSHVYWYRQLPEEGLKFMVYLQKENIIDESGMPKERFSAEFPKEGPSILRIQQVVRGDSAAYFCASSPSEGRINTEAFFGQGTRLTVV.

This rearrangement joins TRBV30 to TRBJ1-5; 8 bases are shared with TRBD1. The CDR3 spans 14 residues. CDR1 is GTSNPN, CDR2 SVGIG, per germline (reference sequence). V shed 3 bases and J 1 base; nucleotides not matched to a gene: 2. CDR3 residues: CAWSQGASNQPQHF. The DNA of the CDR3 is TGTGCCTGGAGCCAGGGGGCCAGCAATCAGCCCCAGCATTTT.

V and J are TRBV5-5 and TRBJ2-1; 10 bases line up with TRBD2. This CDR3 spans 16 amino acids. CDR1 and CDR2 from the germline V gene are SGHKS and YYEKEE (reference sequence). Germline trimming cut 2 bases from V and 4 bases from J; bases unmatched to any gene: 6. CDR3 sequence reads: CASSFRTSGYYNEQFF. CDR3 coding DNA: TGTGCCAGCAGCTTCCGGACTAGCGGATATTACAATGAGCAGTTCTTC.

V usage is TRBV27 and J usage is TRBJ2-1, with D maybe TRBD2 (8 bases). Trimming stripped 6 bases from V and 10 bases from J, with 19 bases between. CDR3 length: 14 residues. Germline V gene sequence: CDR1 MNHEY, CDR2 SMNVEV (reference sequence). CDR3 amino acids: CASRPGGVAGEQFF. Written as DNA, the CDR3 is TGTGCCAGCAGGCCAGGGGGGGTAGCGGGGGAGCAGTTCTTC.

This clone is a singleton in its sample. The chain joins TRBV6-5 to TRBJ1-5, with D unresolved. The germline V and J ends were trimmed by 0 bases and 6 bases, with 9 bases remaining between them. Germline-derived CDR1 and CDR2 are MNHEY and SVGAGI. This CDR3 contains 14 residues. The CDR3 DNA is TGTGCCAGCAGTTACTCGAGAGGCGCTCAGCCCCAGCATTTT. Its protein product is CASSYSRGAQPQHF.

The count of this clone is one. The chain employs TRBV30 and TRBJ2-4; D remains ambiguous. V gave up 0 bases and J gave up 8 bases, with 5 bases separating them. The CDR3 contains 11 residues. CDR1 and CDR2 from the germline V gene are GTSNPN and SVGIG (reference sequence). CDR3 DNA: TGTGCCTGGAGTGTTGAGGACATTCAGTACTTC. The encoded protein is CAWSVEDIQYF.

CDR3 amino acids: CASSREPGGTGELFF. DNA of the CDR3: TGTGCCAGCAGCCGCGAACCCGGGGGCACCGGGGAGCTGTTTTTT. V usage is TRBV6-4 and J usage is TRBJ2-2; tentatively, D is TRBD2 (6 bases). CDR3 length equals 15 residues. The germline CDR1 and CDR2 sequences are MRHNA and SNTAGT. Trimming stripped 6 bases from V and 4 bases from J, with 15 bases between.

This clone has a single count. This chain joins TRBV11-2 and TRBJ2-3; 8 positions agree with TRBD2. V trimming: 5 bases; J trimming: 6 bases; junction bases outside the gene matches: 10. There are 15 residues in the CDR3. Germline V gene data show CDR1 as SGHAT and CDR2 as FQNNGV. For the CDR3, the DNA is TGTGCCAGCAGCCCCTATAGCGGGGCCCGGGATACGCAGTATTTT. Amino acids: CASSPYSGARDTQYF.